Presented here are 8 T cell receptor beta chains from one specimen sequenced in a study of blood T cell repertoires in COVID-19. Clones were read by immunoSEQ multiplex PCR, and TCRdb kept only the in-frame ones, dropping some. The sample includes approximately 240,000 clones, 80% to 90% of them seen just once. Sequencing input: peripheral blood. The origin of the receptors is a woman aged 55-70 years who had recovered from COVID-19.

The rearrangement links TRBV7-9 to TRBJ2-2; D is possibly TRBD2 (6 bases). Per germline, CDR1 SEHNR and CDR2 FQNEAQ (reference sequence). Trimming took 7 bases from V and 5 from J, leaving 17 bases between them. This CDR3 has 15 residues. CDR3 sequence (DNA): TGTGCCAGCATCCCCGCGGGGAGAACGACCGGGGAGCTGTTTTTT. This encodes CASIPAGRTTGELFF.

The chain employs TRBV5-8 and TRBJ1-1; D is possibly TRBD1 (6 bases). Trimming shortened V by 1 base and J by 2 bases, and 9 bases separated the two germline ends. This CDR3 contains 14 residues. The germline gives CDR1 SGHTS, CDR2 YDEGEE. The DNA for the CDR3 is TGTGCCAGCAGCTTGATAGGGGGTAACACTGAAGCTTTCTTT. Protein: CASSLIGGNTEAFF.

The V call is TRBV18, the J call TRBJ2-4; 7 positions match TRBD2. V lost 1 base, J lost 2 bases, and 5 bases stayed unmatched. The germline V gene encodes CDR1 KGHSH and CDR2 LQKENI. The CDR3 extends over 16 amino acids. The CDR3 region is CASSPLAGDPKNIQYF. The CDR3 DNA is TGTGCCAGCTCACCACTTGCGGGGGACCCCAAAAACATTCAGTACTTC.

The chain uses TRBV5-1 and TRBJ2-7; TRBD2 aligns across 7 bases. The trim removed 3 bases at V and 5 bases at J, leaving 14 bases unmatched. The CDR3 sequence is 16 residues long. CDR1 SGHRS and CDR2 YFSETQ come from the germline V gene. The CDR3 protein is CASSSGPPTAGHEQYF. The CDR3 region has the DNA TGCGCCAGCAGCTCGGGTCCCCCCACAGCGGGGCACGAGCAGTACTTC.

The chain uses TRBV7-3 and TRBJ2-5; a weak D match, TRBD2 (6 bases). Between the trimmed V and J ends, which lost 5 bases and 4 bases, there was a span of 11 bases. CDR3 length: 13 amino acids. CDR1 is SGHTA, CDR2 FQGTGA, per germline. The CDR3 nucleotides read TGTGCCAGCAGCGCCCTGGGAGGAGAGACCCAGTACTTC. Its protein is CASSALGGETQYF.

The CDR3 sequence: CASSSWTVSSYEQYF. CDR3 in DNA: TGTGCCAGCAGCTCCTGGACTGTCAGCTCCTACGAGCAGTACTTC. This chain links TRBV7-9 with TRBJ2-7; D is perhaps TRBD2 (5 bases). Trimming shortened V by 4 bases and J by 0 bases, and 13 bases separated the two germline ends. Germline-derived CDR1 and CDR2 are SEHNR and FQNEAQ (reference sequence). This CDR3 comprises 15 residues.

The genes are TRBV27 and TRBJ2-4, with 7 bases matching TRBD2. J lost 6 bases, V lost 3 bases, and 5 bases had no gene match. This CDR3 has 14 amino acids. Germline V gene sequence: CDR1 MNHEY, CDR2 SMNVEV (reference sequence). The CDR3 protein is CASSLGGVVNIQYF. The CDR3 nucleotides read TGTGCCAGCAGTTTGGGAGGGGTGGTAAACATTCAGTACTTC.

The chain carries TRBV13 and TRBJ2-2; TRBD2 aligns across 7 bases. Germline V gives CDR1 PRHDT, CDR2 FYEKMQ (reference sequence). The J segment lost 1 base and the V segment lost 3 bases, leaving 8 bases of the junction unmatched. The CDR3 extends over 17 amino acids. The CDR3 is CASSLFRGGENTGELFF. CDR3 nucleotide sequence: TGTGCCAGCAGCTTGTTTCGCGGGGGTGAGAACACCGGGGAGCTGTTTTTT.